The next 2 T cell receptor beta chains were all read from a single sample in a study of cytomegalovirus exposure and HLA in healthy donors. The PCR had 60 Vbeta and 13 Jbeta primers. This table comes from immunoSEQ multiplex PCR, and its TCRdb copy is limited to in-frame clones, with some not included. The table shows roughly 110,000 clones, with 65% to 75% occurring only once. The specimen was PBMCs. The receptors were gathered from a woman between 40 and 55 years old in good health and CMV-seropositive.

The J gene is TRBJ1-6, the V gene TRBV6-5, with D maybe TRBD1 (6 bases). The CDR3 extends over 14 amino acids. Per the germline V gene, CDR1 is MNHEY and CDR2 is SVGAGI. V was pared by 6 bases and J by 7 bases, with 13 bases between. The CDR3 protein is CASRVQGSNSPLHF. CDR3 coding DNA: TGTGCCAGCAGAGTTCAGGGGAGCAATTCACCCCTCCACTTT.

The V and J genes are TRBV7-2 and TRBJ2-1; 9 positions match TRBD2. Germline V gene sequence: CDR1 SGHTA, CDR2 FQGNSA. V shed 1 base and J 3 bases; nucleotides not matched to a gene: 4. The CDR3 runs 16 residues. CDR3 loop: CASSLGSGGDYNEQFF. The CDR3, as DNA: TGTGCCAGCAGCTTAGGTAGCGGGGGCGACTACAATGAGCAGTTCTTC.